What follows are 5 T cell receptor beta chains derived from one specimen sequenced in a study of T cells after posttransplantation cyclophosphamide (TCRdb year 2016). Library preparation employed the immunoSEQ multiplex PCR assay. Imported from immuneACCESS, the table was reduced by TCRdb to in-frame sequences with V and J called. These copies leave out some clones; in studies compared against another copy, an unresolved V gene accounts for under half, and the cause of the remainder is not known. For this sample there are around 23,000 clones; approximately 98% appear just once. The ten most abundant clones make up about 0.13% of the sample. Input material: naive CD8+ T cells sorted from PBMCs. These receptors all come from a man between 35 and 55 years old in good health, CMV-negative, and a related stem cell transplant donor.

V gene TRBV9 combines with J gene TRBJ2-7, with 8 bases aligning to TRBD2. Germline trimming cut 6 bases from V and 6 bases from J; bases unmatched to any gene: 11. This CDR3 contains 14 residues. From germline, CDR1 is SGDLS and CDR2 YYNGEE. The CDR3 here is CASTSGLAGLEQYF. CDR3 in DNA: TGTGCCAGCACCTCGGGCCTAGCGGGCCTCGAGCAGTACTTC.

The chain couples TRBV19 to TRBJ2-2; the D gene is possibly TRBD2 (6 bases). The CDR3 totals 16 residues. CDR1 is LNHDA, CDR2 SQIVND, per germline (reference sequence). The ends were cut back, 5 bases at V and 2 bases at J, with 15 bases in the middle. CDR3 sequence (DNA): TGTGCCAGTAGTGTCCGGTGGGACTCTAACACCGGGGAGCTGTTTTTT. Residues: CASSVRWDSNTGELFF. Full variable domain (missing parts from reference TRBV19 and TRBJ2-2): DGGITQSPKYLFRKEGQNVTLSCEQNLNHDAMYWYRQDPGQGLRLIYYSQIVNDFQKGDIAEGYSVSREKKESFPLTVTSAQKNPTAFYLCASSVRWDSNTGELFFGEGSRLTVL.

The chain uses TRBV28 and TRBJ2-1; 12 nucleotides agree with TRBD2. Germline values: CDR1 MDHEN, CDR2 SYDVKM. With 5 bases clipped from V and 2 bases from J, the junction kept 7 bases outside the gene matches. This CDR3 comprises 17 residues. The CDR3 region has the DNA TGTGCCAGCAGTCCACGGACTAGCGGGACAACCTACAATGAGCAGTTCTTC. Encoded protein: CASSPRTSGTTYNEQFF.

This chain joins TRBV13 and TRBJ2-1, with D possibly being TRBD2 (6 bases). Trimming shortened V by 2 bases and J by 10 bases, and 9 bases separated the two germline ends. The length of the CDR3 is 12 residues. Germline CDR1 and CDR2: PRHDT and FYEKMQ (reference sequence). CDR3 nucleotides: TGTGCCAGCAGCTTACGGGAGTGGGAGCAGTTCTTC. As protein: CASSLREWEQFF.

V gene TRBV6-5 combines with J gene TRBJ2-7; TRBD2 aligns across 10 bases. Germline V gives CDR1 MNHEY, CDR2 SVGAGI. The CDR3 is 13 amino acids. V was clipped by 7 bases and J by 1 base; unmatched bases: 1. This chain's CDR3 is CASTSGRSYEQYF. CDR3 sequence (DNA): TGTGCCAGCACTAGCGGGAGATCCTACGAGCAGTACTTC.